This TCR beta chain was recorded in a study of cytomegalovirus exposure and HLA in healthy donors. For the study at large: Early on, a data release was issued that held 65 million to 100 million unique TCRs from HLA-typed donors. Caucasian-associated ancestry cluster membership applied to under 85% of several hundred genotyped donors.

PCR involved 60 Vbeta and 13 Jbeta primers. Measured with immunoSEQ multiplex PCR; TCRdb has only the in-frame clones, and not every one. The data show 170,000 or so clones, approximately 80% seen once. This CDR3 is built from 14 residues. Germline V lookup: CDR1 WSHSY, CDR2 SAAADI. V dropped 6 bases and J dropped 4 bases, with 15 bases sitting between them. Study-wide results and limits: The classifier was said to identify cytomegalovirus status with high specificity and sensitivity. In a later analysis, HLA-associated beta chains showed higher expansion and lower generation probabilities than comparable chains.

This clone turned up a few times. As yet, its antigen is unknown. V gene TRBV10-2 combines with J gene TRBJ1-1; D is possibly TRBD1 (6 bases). What was sequenced was PBMCs. This TCR was recovered from a man aged 18 to 30 in good health and CMV-seronegative. The DNA for the CDR3 is TGCGCCAGCAGAGTGGGTCAGGGGATCACTGAAGCTTTCTTT. As protein: CASRVGQGITEAFF.